The 8 T cell receptor beta chains presented below share a single source sample, sequenced in a study of identifying expanded T cells in peripheral blood. The assay was immunoSEQ multiplex PCR, and TCRdb's table has in-frame clones only and misses some. The sample includes under 70,000 clones, around 87% seen only once; the top ten take less than 5.5%. Material: blood. The receptors were gathered from a person aged 18 to 70 in good health.

As to this clone: Other DNA variants within this sample encode the same CDR3. The chain has TRBV11-2 and TRBJ2-7; no clear D. The ends were cut back, 9 bases at V and 2 bases at J, with 14 bases in the middle. CDR1 is SGHAT, CDR2 FQNNGV, per germline. This CDR3 comprises 13 residues. The DNA for the CDR3 is TGTGCCAGTTCCTTAGACACAACCTACGAGCAGTACTTC. The encoded protein is CASSLDTTYEQYF.

This chain links TRBV19 with TRBJ1-2, with TRBD1 as a possible D gene (5 bases). The length of the CDR3 is 15 residues. Germline V gene lookup returns CDR1 LNHDA and CDR2 SQIVND (reference sequence). V was pared by 7 bases and J by 1 base, with 16 bases between. The DNA of the CDR3 is TGTGCCAGTAAGGACACCCCTCTGGATAACTATGGCTACACCTTC. Translated, it gives CASKDTPLDNYGYTF.

This clone was seen only a few times. The chain links TRBV4-1 to TRBJ1-6; a weak D match, TRBD1 (5 bases). V was pared by 4 bases and J by 5 bases, with 12 bases between. There are 15 residues in the CDR3. Per germline, CDR1 MGHRA and CDR2 YSYEKL. The CDR3 loop is CASSPAQGNNSPLHF. As DNA, the CDR3 is TGCGCCAGCAGCCCGGCGCAGGGAAATAATTCACCCCTCCACTTT.

The genes are TRBV19 and TRBJ2-7, with D perhaps matching TRBD2 (6 bases). This CDR3 is built from 16 residues. The V gene's germline CDR1 is LNHDA and CDR2 SQIVND (reference sequence). V was trimmed by 5 bases and J by 3 bases, leaving 20 bases between them. The CDR3 sequence: CASSPPPRGLYYEQYF. Written as DNA, the CDR3 is TGTGCCAGTAGTCCGCCCCCTCGGGGACTTTACTACGAGCAGTACTTC.

The V and J genes are TRBV11-3 and TRBJ2-1; 11 positions agree with TRBD2. Germline assignment: CDR1 SGHNT and CDR2 YENEEA. The CDR3 loop spans 16 amino acids. The V gene end was trimmed by 5 bases and the J gene end by 8 bases; junction bases not matched to a gene: 11. The CDR3 loop reads CASSRYSSGGRDEQFF. The DNA of the CDR3 is TGTGCCAGCAGCCGATACTCTAGCGGGGGGAGGGATGAGCAGTTCTTC.

CDR3 in DNA: TGTGCCTGGAGCGGACTAGCGGATGAGCAGTTCTTC. This gives the protein CAWSGLADEQFF. This chain links TRBV30 with TRBJ2-1, with 10 bases matching TRBD2. J lost 8 bases, V lost 3 bases, and 1 base had no gene match. Germline loops: CDR1 GTSNPN, CDR2 SVGIG (reference sequence). This CDR3 spans 12 amino acids. Together with reference TRBV30 and TRBJ2-1, the CDR3 gives the full variable domain: SQTIHQWPATLVQPVGSPLSLECTVEGTSNPNLYWYRQAAGRGLQLLFYSVGIGQISSEVPQNLSASRPQDRQFILSSKKLLLSDSGFYLCAWSGLADEQFFGPGTRLTVL.

This clone was picked up a small number of times. The gene calls are TRBV7-9 and TRBJ1-6; D unclear. Germline CDR1 reads SEHNR; CDR2 reads FQNEAQ (reference sequence). The CDR3 is 12 residues long. V was clipped by 2 bases and J by 12 bases, with 8 bases between them. The CDR3 sequence is CASSLNLGPLHF. The CDR3 DNA reads as TGTGCCAGCAGCTTAAACTTGGGACCCCTCCACTTT.

This chain connects TRBV30 to TRBJ1-5, with D unresolved. Trimming cost V 4 bases and J 5 bases, with 12 bases left between them. The germline CDR1 and CDR2 sequences are GTSNPN and SVGIG (reference sequence). The CDR3 has 13 residues. The CDR3 is CAWTGGIDQPQHF. CDR3 coding DNA: TGTGCCTGGACCGGTGGAATCGATCAGCCCCAGCATTTT.